This T cell receptor (beta chain) originates from a study of cytomegalovirus exposure and HLA in healthy donors. Findings and caveats of the study: Rarity held for most TCR sequences, but there were some public TCRs that occurred in many donors. In a later analysis, a missense DCLRE1C variant was linked to TCR beta V- and J-gene trimming. There were several of the most significant clusters that appeared linked to common viral pathogens in a later analysis.

13 Jbeta primers and 60 Vbeta primers were used for the PCR. The protocol was immunoSEQ multiplex PCR, while the TCRdb copy is restricted to in-frame clones and leaves out a portion. The sample has about 230,000 clones; about 80% are singletons. As concerns this clone: Antigen specificity is unknown.

Trimming stripped 0 bases from V and 6 bases from J, with 6 bases between. The CDR3 is 13 amino acids. Looked up from germline, CDR1 is ENHRY and CDR2 is SYGVKD. Unrecorded immune exposure was likely among donors, who were nominally healthy when sampled. The chain combines TRBV10-3 with TRBJ2-1; maybe TRBD2 (5 bases). Sequenced: PBMCs. This sequence was found in a woman between 40 and 50 years old in good health and CMV-seronegative. CDR3 in amino acids: CAISESEGNEQFF. DNA of the CDR3: TGTGCCATCAGTGAGTCAGAGGGCAATGAGCAGTTCTTC.